These T cell receptor beta chains were read from a single sample in a study of cytomegalovirus exposure and HLA in healthy donors. The method was immunoSEQ multiplex PCR; TCRdb's version includes in-frame clones alone and lacks a portion of them. The table shows about 150,000 clones, with 65% to 75% occurring only once. Material: PBMCs. These receptor sequences come from a man aged 55 to 70 in good health and CMV-seronegative. The CDR3 runs from the conserved cysteine through the conserved F or W. The order of the fields is V gene, clone size, J gene, CDR3 protein. Where a row states a size, it is once, few, many or the class of an expanded clone; other rows omit it.

TRBV19	NA	TRBJ2-1	CASTLNSGEPSSYNEQFF
TRBV7-6	NA	TRBJ2-5	CASSGVSGTGGETQYF
TRBV4-3	NA	TRBJ1-1	CASSQDPGNTEAFF
TRBV25-1	NA	TRBJ1-4	CASSDWRGGDEKLFF
TRBV7-9	once	TRBJ2-1	CASSFRTGGGYNEQFF
TRBV7-2	once	TRBJ2-1	CASSLAAASYNEQFF
TRBV5-1	NA	TRBJ1-1	CASSLSPEDLTEAFF
TRBV28	NA	TRBJ1-1	CASSLEGGTEAFF
TRBV19	NA	TRBJ1-2	CASSIRGQAHYGYTF
TRBV7-8	NA	TRBJ1-5	CASSLGVQGANQPQHF
TRBV6-4	once	TRBJ1-5	CASSDRANQPQHF
TRBV9	few	TRBJ2-1	CASSPGGGRDNEQFF
TRBV5-1	NA	TRBJ2-5	CASSLSPGSGQETQYF
TRBV18	NA	TRBJ2-5	CASSPGLAGADGETQYF
TRBV5-6	NA	TRBJ2-5	CASSLERGPGETQYF
TRBV27	NA	TRBJ2-7	CASSPTGVIYEQYF
TRBV10-3	few	TRBJ1-1	CAIGRDTPPLAFF
TRBV6-5	NA	TRBJ2-5	CASRRGSRETQYF
TRBV9	NA	TRBJ2-5	CASQRSEATGETQYF
TRBV18	once	TRBJ1-1	CASSLRGGNTEAFF
TRBV27	NA	TRBJ2-3	CASSSVSSTDTQYF
TRBV4-1	few	TRBJ2-2	CASSLDSGTGELFF
TRBV6-6	NA	TRBJ2-1	CASRTGGDENEQFF
TRBV18	NA	TRBJ2-1	CASSPVLQGSNEQFF
TRBV4-3	NA	TRBJ1-1	CASSQGRGAEAFF
TRBV6-5	NA	TRBJ1-1	CASFLDIVNTEAFF
TRBV27	NA	TRBJ2-1	CASSRLSSYNEQFF
TRBV7-6	NA	TRBJ2-3	CASSLQGRTDTQYF
TRBV14	NA	TRBJ1-6	CASSQVRADSPLHF
TRBV7-9	NA	TRBJ2-7	CASSLEQGTYEQYF
TRBV5-1	few	TRBJ1-1	CASSFTENTEAFF
TRBV7-8	few	TRBJ2-7	CASSLEASRSVTYEQYF
TRBV7-3	NA	TRBJ2-3	CASSFDRATDTQYF
TRBV5-1	NA	TRBJ1-1	CASSLKGGTEAFF
TRBV5-6	NA	TRBJ2-5	CASSRAGQGEETQYF
TRBV6-5	NA	TRBJ1-3	CASSRGQALRNTIYF
TRBV28	NA	TRBJ1-1	CASSPNSLNTEAFF
TRBV6-6	few	TRBJ2-7	CATSEGSYEQYF
TRBV15	NA	TRBJ1-1	CATRINRELGTEAFF
TRBV27	NA	TRBJ2-3	CASSLRLATDTQYF
TRBV7-8	NA	TRBJ1-6	CASSLKGSSYNSPLHF